This T cell receptor beta chain derives from a study of blood T cell repertoires in COVID-19. TCRdb keeps only in-frame clones here, not all; method: immunoSEQ multiplex PCR. The sample lists 88,000 or so clones; over 75% were seen once. CDR1 and CDR2 from the germline V gene are LGHDT and YNNKEL (reference sequence). The CDR3 is 15 residues long. Trimming shortened V by 0 bases and J by 7 bases, and 13 bases separated the two germline ends. The chain couples TRBV3-1 (or the pseudogene TRBV3-2) to TRBJ1-5; D might be TRBD1 (5 bases). Source material: peripheral blood. The receptor was isolated from a man aged 60-69 years with acute or convalescent COVID-19. The CDR3 is CASSQDTGHGQPQHF. Written as DNA, the CDR3 is TGTGCCAGCAGCCAAGATACCGGACACGGGCAGCCCCAGCATTTT.